The table lists the clone carrying this T cell receptor (beta chain) with a count of one. Its antigen is as yet unknown. The sample is drawn from a study of CD4 T cells in relation to SARS-CoV-2 and coronaviruses. TCRdb's table, derived via immunoSEQ multiplex PCR, lists solely in-frame clones and lacks some. The sample has about 36,000 clones, about 80% seen once. Germline loops: CDR1 MNHEY, CDR2 SMNVEV (reference sequence). The CDR3 sequence is 17 residues long. Trimming left V 2 bases short and J 3 bases short, with 19 bases between. The V gene is TRBV27, the J gene TRBJ1-1, with D hard to call. The source material was naive CD4+ T cells from PBMCs, cultured in vitro. The subset here: naive CD4+ T cells isolated by negative enrichment. The TCR comes from an adult with COVID-19. This CDR3 is CASSLLEGGVEDTEAFF. The DNA for the CDR3 is TGTGCCAGCAGTTTACTCGAGGGCGGGGTAGAGGACACTGAAGCTTTCTTT.